Below, 2 T cell receptor beta chains from the same sample are listed, as sequenced in a study of T cells after yellow fever vaccination. In TCRdb, the 5' RACE reads were re-called with MiXCR into one record per CDR3 protein. The data hold about 340,000 distinct CDR3 sequences, with around 4.1% observed a single time. The material was PBMCs, obtained 5 days after the yellow fever booster vaccination. These receptors all stem from a young man who received the YFV17D yellow fever vaccine.

This clonotype was seen a handful of times. V and J are TRBV7-2 and TRBJ2-3; the D is unclear. V lost 5 bases and J 5 bases, leaving 11 bases between the germline ends. Per the germline V gene, CDR1 is SGHTA and CDR2 is FQGNSA. The CDR3 consists of 13 residues. The CDR3 DNA is TGTGCCAGCAGCGTGGACCTCAGAGATACGCAGTATTTT. Translation gives CASSVDLRDTQYF.

This clonotype was picked up a small number of times. The chain employs TRBV18 and TRBJ1-1; the D is unclear. Trimming took off 1 base at V and 1 base at J, with 10 bases between the two ends. The length of the CDR3 is 15 residues. Germline V CDR1 and CDR2: KGHSH, LQKENI. CDR3 DNA sequence: TGTGCCAGCTCACCACAGGAGGGTCGGAACACTGAAGCTTTCTTT. Translation: CASSPQEGRNTEAFF.